This is a list of T cell receptor beta chains from one sample in a study of T-cell memory formation after mild COVID-19. TCRdb passed the 5' RACE reads through MiXCR, listing each CDR3 protein once. The data show 65,000 to 90,000 distinct CDR3 sequences, roughly 12% seen once. The material sequenced was PBMCs or a T cell subset sorted from them (not recorded which). These receptors were collected from a man between 18 and 35 years old who had mild COVID-19 (a few samples of this study predate the infection). Cell type and time point are not known. Both conserved end residues are part of each CDR3. The D gene is left open where the match is weak. Size tells how often a clone was seen (once, few, many) or the class of an expanded clone, and some rows leave it out.

J gene	clone size	D gene	V gene	CDR3 protein	CDR3 DNA
TRBJ2-2	few	TRBD1	TRBV4-1	CASSQPQGYDTGELFF	TGCGCCAGCAGCCAACCACAGGGGTATGACACCGGGGAGCTGTTTTTT
TRBJ2-6	.	.	TRBV7-9	CASRFTGTAGANVLTF	TGTGCCAGCAGATTTACAGGGACTGCTGGGGCCAACGTCCTGACTTTC
TRBJ2-7	few	TRBD2	TRBV6-1	CASSEVPPGEGSYEQYF	TGTGCCAGCAGTGAAGTACCTCCCGGGGAGGGCTCCTACGAGCAGTACTTC
TRBJ2-5	.	.	TRBV18	CASSPIFEETQYF	TGTGCCAGCTCACCAATATTTGAAGAGACCCAGTACTTC
TRBJ2-3	few	.	TRBV7-6	CASSPGGTSTDTQYF	TGTGCCAGCAGCCCAGGTGGGACGAGCACAGATACGCAGTATTTT
TRBJ2-7	.	.	TRBV12-3/TRBV12-4	CASSYLAFYEQYF	TGTGCCAGCAGTTATCTAGCGTTCTACGAGCAGTACTTC
TRBJ2-1	.	TRBD1	TRBV9	CASSHTGDNEQFF	TGTGCCAGCAGCCACACAGGGGACAATGAGCAGTTCTTC
TRBJ2-7	few	TRBD2	TRBV5-1	CASSPGLAGVSYEQYF	TGCGCCAGCAGCCCCGGACTAGCGGGGGTGAGCTACGAGCAGTACTTC
TRBJ1-5	.	.	TRBV7-2	CASSLEEYQPQHF	TGTGCCAGCAGCTTAGAAGAGTATCAGCCCCAGCATTTT
TRBJ1-1	.	TRBD1	TRBV5-1	CASSRTGVEAFF	TGCGCCAGCAGCCGGACAGGGGTTGAAGCTTTCTTT
TRBJ2-1	many	TRBD1	TRBV25-1	CASSEYIRDRGRDEQFF	TGTGCCAGCAGTGAATATATTCGAGACAGGGGTCGGGATGAGCAGTTCTTC
TRBJ1-1	few	.	TRBV19	CASFPEMNTEAFF	TGTGCCAGTTTCCCGGAAATGAACACTGAAGCTTTCTTT
TRBJ2-5	.	.	TRBV11-2	CASSLGPSAEEETQYF	TGTGCCAGCAGCTTAGGACCCTCGGCAGAGGAAGAGACCCAGTACTTC
TRBJ2-2	.	.	TRBV19	CASSISGAGELFF	TGTGCCAGTAGTATATCAGGGGCCGGGGAGCTGTTTTTT
TRBJ1-3	.	TRBD1	TRBV29-1	CSAGQGEHTIYF	TGCAGCGCCGGACAGGGGGAGCACACCATATATTTT
TRBJ2-1	.	TRBD2	TRBV28	CASRLRGSSYNEQFF	TGTGCCAGCAGGTTGCGGGGGAGCTCCTACAATGAGCAGTTCTTC